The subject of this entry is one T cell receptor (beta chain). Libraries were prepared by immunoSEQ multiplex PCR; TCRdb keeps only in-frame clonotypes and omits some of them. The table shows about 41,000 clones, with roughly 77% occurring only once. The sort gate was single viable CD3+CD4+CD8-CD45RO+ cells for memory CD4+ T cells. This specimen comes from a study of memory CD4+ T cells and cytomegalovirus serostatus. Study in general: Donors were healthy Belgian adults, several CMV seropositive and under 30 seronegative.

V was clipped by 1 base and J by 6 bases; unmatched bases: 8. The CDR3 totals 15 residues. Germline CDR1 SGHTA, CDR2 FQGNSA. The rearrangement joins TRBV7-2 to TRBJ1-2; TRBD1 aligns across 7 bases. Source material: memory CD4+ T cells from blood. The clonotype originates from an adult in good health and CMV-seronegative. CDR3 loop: CASSLVFRGGDGYTF. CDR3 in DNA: TGTGCCAGCAGCTTAGTGTTCCGAGGGGGCGATGGCTACACCTTC.